These T cell receptor beta chains were read from a single sample in a study of circulating CD8 cells and anti-PD-1 response in melanoma. TCRdb itself ran the reads through MiXCR, one entry per CDR3 protein. The profile shows approximately 210 distinct CDR3 sequences, about 9.5% of them singletons. The source was CD8+ T cells from PBMCs, collected at baseline or after one month of anti-PD-1 therapy (not recorded which). All receptors derive from a human donor with melanoma. The CDR3 runs from the conserved cysteine through the conserved F or W. D genes are given only for firm matches. Some rows have no size entry. The others give once, few or many, or a class for an expanded clone.

size	V	D	J	CDR3	DNA
large	TRBV15	TRBD1	TRBJ2-3	CATSSLRGYAGTDTQYF	TGTGCCACCAGCTCCCTCAGGGGGTACGCAGGCACAGATACGCAGTATTTT
medium-sized	TRBV28	NA	TRBJ2-7	CASSFSVAYEQYF	TGTGCCAGCAGTTTCAGTGTAGCCTACGAGCAGTACTTC
large	TRBV28	TRBD1	TRBJ2-3	CASSLLIRRTGVDTDTQYF	TGTGCCAGCAGTTTATTGATACGAAGGACAGGGGTCGACACAGATACGCAGTATTTT
large	TRBV6-1	NA	TRBJ1-5	CASSPGGVQPQHF	TGTGCCAGCAGTCCCGGGGGGGTTCAGCCCCAGCATTTT
medium-sized	TRBV28	NA	TRBJ1-2	CASSVAGTVYGYTF	TGTGCCAGCAGTGTGGCGGGGACGGTCTATGGCTACACCTTC
NA	TRBV9	NA	TRBJ2-3	CASSPAQSTSTDTQYF	TGTGCCAGCAGCCCCGCGCAAAGCACCAGCACAGATACGCAGTATTTT
large	TRBV27	NA	TRBJ1-1	CASSLGGITEAFF	TGTGCCAGCAGTTTAGGGGGTATCACTGAAGCTTTCTTT
large	TRBV23-1	TRBD1	TRBJ2-2	CASSHLDRGVNTGELFF	TGCGCCAGCAGTCATCTGGACAGGGGCGTGAACACCGGGGAGCTGTTTTTT
large	TRBV12-5	NA	TRBJ2-7	CAARIAEQYF	TGTGCTGCGCGAATAGCCGAGCAGTACTTC
large	TRBV19	TRBD2	TRBJ2-1	CASSIDSGSLNEQFF	TGTGCCAGTAGTATAGATAGCGGGAGTCTGAATGAGCAGTTCTTC
hyperexpanded	TRBV9	TRBD2	TRBJ2-1	CASSRTGTSGSYNEQFF	TGTGCCAGCAGCAGAACCGGGACTAGCGGCTCCTACAATGAGCAGTTCTTC
medium-sized	TRBV5-5	NA	TRBJ2-7	CASSLAGGGGYEQYF	TGTGCCAGCAGCTTGGCAGGGGGGGGCGGCTACGAGCAGTACTTC
NA	TRBV28	TRBD2	TRBJ2-7	CASLLAGAYEQYF	TGTGCCAGCTTACTAGCGGGAGCCTACGAGCAGTACTTC
large	TRBV27	NA	TRBJ2-1	CASSGPNKEYNEQFF	TGTGCCAGTTCCGGACCAAACAAAGAGTACAATGAGCAGTTCTTC
large	TRBV19	NA	TRBJ2-2	CASIVTGTSGELFF	TGTGCCAGTATTGTGACCGGGACCTCCGGGGAGCTGTTTTTT
medium-sized	TRBV28	NA	TRBJ1-6	CASSSGTGDSPLHF	TGTGCCAGCAGTTCCGGCACCGGGGATTCACCCCTCCACTTT
NA	TRBV28	NA	TRBJ2-1	CASSLRLRDEQFF	TGTGCCAGCAGTTTAAGACTGAGGGATGAGCAGTTCTTC
hyperexpanded	TRBV28	NA	TRBJ2-3	CASTQPPWGSSTDTQYF	TGTGCCAGCACCCAGCCGCCATGGGGGTCTAGCACAGATACGCAGTATTTT
NA	TRBV2	NA	TRBJ2-4	CASSEVAGTSSAKNIQYF	TGTGCCAGCAGTGAAGTTGCTGGGACCTCCTCAGCCAAAAACATTCAGTACTTC
medium-sized	TRBV27	TRBD1	TRBJ1-2	CASREQGNLYGYTF	TGTGCCAGCAGGGAACAGGGGAACCTCTATGGCTACACCTTC
large	TRBV28	TRBD1	TRBJ2-7	CASRQGQASYEQYF	TGTGCCAGCAGACAGGGACAGGCATCCTACGAGCAGTACTTC
hyperexpanded	TRBV2	NA	TRBJ2-3	CASARTHGLSTDTQYF	TGTGCCAGCGCCCGAACTCATGGTCTGAGCACAGATACGCAGTATTTT
large	TRBV19	NA	TRBJ2-5	CASSEMGREETQYF	TGTGCCAGTAGTGAAATGGGACGCGAAGAGACCCAGTACTTC
once	TRBV4-3	NA	TRBJ1-4	CASSQEAGEKLFF	TGCGCCAGCAGCCAAGAGGCGGGGGAAAAACTGTTTTTT
medium-sized	TRBV28	NA	TRBJ2-1	CASSVEPNNEQFF	TGTGCCAGCAGCGTCGAGCCCAACAATGAGCAGTTCTTC
large	TRBV27	TRBD1	TRBJ1-2	CASSLTGAYGYTF	TGTGCCAGCAGTTTAACAGGGGCCTATGGCTACACCTTC
few	TRBV15	TRBD1	TRBJ2-3	CATSPLRGYAGTDTQYF	TGTGCTACCAGCCCCCTCAGGGGGTACGCAGGCACAGATACGCAGTATTTT
medium-sized	TRBV7-3	TRBD2	TRBJ2-1	CASSPGVGLAGVLTYNEQFF	TGTGCCAGCAGCCCCGGGGTGGGACTAGCGGGGGTCTTAACGTACAATGAGCAGTTCTTC
NA	TRBV29-1	NA	TRBJ2-7	CSVGRALRNEQYF	TGCAGCGTCGGACGGGCTCTGAGAAACGAGCAGTACTTC
large	TRBV6-2/TRBV6-3	NA	TRBJ2-7	CASFSGSYEQYF	TGTGCCAGCTTCAGCGGATCCTACGAGCAGTACTTC
medium-sized	TRBV7-3	TRBD2	TRBJ2-3	CASSSGLAITDTQYF	TGTGCCAGCAGTTCCGGACTAGCCATCACAGATACGCAGTATTTT
medium-sized	TRBV19	NA	TRBJ2-3	CASSISPASTDTQYF	TGTGCCAGTAGTATATCCCCAGCTAGCACAGATACGCAGTATTTT
medium-sized	TRBV27	TRBD2	TRBJ2-3	CASSPPASGDTDTQYF	TGTGCCAGCAGTCCCCCGGCTAGCGGGGACACAGATACGCAGTATTTT
medium-sized	TRBV28	TRBD2	TRBJ2-1	CASSLGTSGLGEQFF	TGTGCCAGCAGTCTCGGGACTAGCGGGTTAGGTGAGCAGTTCTTC
large	TRBV19	TRBD2	TRBJ2-1	CASSVGTSEQFF	TGTGCCAGTAGTGTAGGGACTAGCGAGCAGTTCTTC